This T cell receptor beta chain emerged from a study of post-analysis software for immune sequencing data. Study as a whole: Recorded subtypes: relapsing-remitting, secondary progressive, progressive-relapsing; some patients unannotated.

Unique molecular identifiers featured in each of the TCR beta cDNA libraries. TCRdb reprocessed the PCR reads with MiXCR, giving one entry per CDR3 protein. This sample carries approximately 690,000 distinct CDR3 sequences, approximately 60% of them seen once, and the ten largest clones take around 10%. Trimming took 4 bases from V and 4 from J; bases not matched to a gene: 16. Germline V CDR1 and CDR2: SQVTM, ANQGSEA. The CDR3 loop spans 17 amino acids. Broader study findings: The study found significantly lower normalized Chao1 diversity in multiple sclerosis patients than in controls. Patients had higher frequencies than controls of about five TRBV segments, including TRBV5-6, TRBV5-1 and TRBV20-1.

To note about this clonotype: The antigen is unknown.

The sample comprised blood. This sequence originates from a girl aged 2 to 9 with multiple sclerosis. This chain connects TRBV29-1 to TRBJ2-3, with TRBD1 matching 8 bases. The CDR3 here is CSVGQGAGGRRADTQYF. Written as DNA, the CDR3 is TGCAGCGTTGGCCAGGGGGCAGGCGGAAGGAGGGCAGATACGCAGTATTTT.